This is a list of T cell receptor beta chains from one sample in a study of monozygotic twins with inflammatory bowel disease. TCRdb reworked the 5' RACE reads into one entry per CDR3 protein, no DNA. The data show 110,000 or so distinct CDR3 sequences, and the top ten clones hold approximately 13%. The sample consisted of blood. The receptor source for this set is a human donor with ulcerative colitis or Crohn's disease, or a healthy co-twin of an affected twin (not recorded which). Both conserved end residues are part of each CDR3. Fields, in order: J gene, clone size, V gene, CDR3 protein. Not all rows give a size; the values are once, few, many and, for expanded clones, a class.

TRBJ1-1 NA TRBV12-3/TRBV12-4 CASSLLLHTEAFF
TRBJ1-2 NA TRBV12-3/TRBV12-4 CASSFAGRPWDYGYTF
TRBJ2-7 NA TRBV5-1 CASSPGQAIYEQYF
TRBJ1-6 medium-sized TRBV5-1 CASSSGGRDSPLHF
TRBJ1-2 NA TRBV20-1 CSARGAGDGYTF
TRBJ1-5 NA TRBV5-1 CASSLTGRGQPQHF
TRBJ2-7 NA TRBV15 CATSRGLRSYEQYF
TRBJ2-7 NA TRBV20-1 CSARGGPYEQYF
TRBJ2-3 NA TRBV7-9 CASSLSRSTDTQYF
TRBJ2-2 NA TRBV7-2 CASSLDRFGSGTGELFF
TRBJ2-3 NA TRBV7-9 CASSLVEFLRPDTQYF
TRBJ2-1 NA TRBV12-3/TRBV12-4 CASSVRDRSDEQFF
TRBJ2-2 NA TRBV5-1 CASSSYDRINTGELFF
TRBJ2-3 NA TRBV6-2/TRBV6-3 CASSYRPTGKASTDTQYF
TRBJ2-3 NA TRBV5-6 CASSPSRLARKTHTDTQYF
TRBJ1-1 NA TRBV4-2 CASSQSPRALLMNTEAFF
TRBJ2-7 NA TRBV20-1 CRAQRGSYEQYF
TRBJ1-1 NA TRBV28 CASSSLTGLITEAFF
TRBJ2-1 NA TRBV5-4 CASSLGESGSYNEQFF